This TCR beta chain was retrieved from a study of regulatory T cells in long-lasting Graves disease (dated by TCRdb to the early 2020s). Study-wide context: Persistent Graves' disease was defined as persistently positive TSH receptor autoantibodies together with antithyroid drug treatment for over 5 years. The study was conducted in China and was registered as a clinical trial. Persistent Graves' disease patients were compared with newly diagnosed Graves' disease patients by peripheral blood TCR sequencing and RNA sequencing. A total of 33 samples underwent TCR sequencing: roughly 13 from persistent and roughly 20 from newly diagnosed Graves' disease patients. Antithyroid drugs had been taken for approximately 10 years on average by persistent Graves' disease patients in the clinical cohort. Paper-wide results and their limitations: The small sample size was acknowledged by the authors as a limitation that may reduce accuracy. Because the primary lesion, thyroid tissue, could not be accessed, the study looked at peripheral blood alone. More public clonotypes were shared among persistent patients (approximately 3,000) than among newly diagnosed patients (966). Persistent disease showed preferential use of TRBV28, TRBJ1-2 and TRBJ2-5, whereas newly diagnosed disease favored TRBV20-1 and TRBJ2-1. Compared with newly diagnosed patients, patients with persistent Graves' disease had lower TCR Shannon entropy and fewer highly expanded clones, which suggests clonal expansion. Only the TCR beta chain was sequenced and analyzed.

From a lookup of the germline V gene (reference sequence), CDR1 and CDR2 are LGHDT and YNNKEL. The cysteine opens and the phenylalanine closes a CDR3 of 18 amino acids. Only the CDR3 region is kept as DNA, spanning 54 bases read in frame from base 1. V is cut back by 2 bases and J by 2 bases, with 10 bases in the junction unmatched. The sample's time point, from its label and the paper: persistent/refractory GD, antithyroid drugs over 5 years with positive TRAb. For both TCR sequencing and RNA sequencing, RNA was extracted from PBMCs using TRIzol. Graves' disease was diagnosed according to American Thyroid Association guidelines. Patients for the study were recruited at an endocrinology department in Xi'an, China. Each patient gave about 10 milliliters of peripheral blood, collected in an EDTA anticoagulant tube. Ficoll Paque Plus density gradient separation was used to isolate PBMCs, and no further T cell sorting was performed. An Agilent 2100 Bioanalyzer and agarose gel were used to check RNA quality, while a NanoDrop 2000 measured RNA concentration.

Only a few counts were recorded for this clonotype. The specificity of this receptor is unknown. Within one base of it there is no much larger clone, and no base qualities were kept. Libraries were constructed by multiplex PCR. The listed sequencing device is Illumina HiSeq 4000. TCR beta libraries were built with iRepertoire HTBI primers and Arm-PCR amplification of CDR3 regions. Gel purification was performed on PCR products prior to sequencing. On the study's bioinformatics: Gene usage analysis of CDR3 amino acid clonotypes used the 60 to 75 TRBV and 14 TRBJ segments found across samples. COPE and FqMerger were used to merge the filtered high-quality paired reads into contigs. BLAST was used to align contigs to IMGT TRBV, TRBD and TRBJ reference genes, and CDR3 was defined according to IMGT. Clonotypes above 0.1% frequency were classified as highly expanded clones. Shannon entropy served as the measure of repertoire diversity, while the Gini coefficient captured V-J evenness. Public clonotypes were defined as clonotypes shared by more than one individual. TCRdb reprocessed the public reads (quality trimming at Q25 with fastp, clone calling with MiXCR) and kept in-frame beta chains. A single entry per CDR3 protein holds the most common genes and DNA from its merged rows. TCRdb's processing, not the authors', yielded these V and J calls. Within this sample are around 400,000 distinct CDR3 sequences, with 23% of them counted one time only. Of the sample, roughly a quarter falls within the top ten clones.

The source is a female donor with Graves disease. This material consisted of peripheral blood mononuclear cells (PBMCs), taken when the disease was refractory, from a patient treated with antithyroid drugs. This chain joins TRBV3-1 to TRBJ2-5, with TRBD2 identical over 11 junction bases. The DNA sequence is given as TGTGCCAGCAGCCAAAACCGGCTAGCGGGAGGTACACAAGAGACCCAGTACTTC. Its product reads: CASSQNRLAGGTQETQYF.